The clone carrying this T cell receptor beta chain occurred once. Antigen unknown. These data are taken from a study of graft-versus-host responses after intestinal transplantation. Regarding the study as a whole: Detection of GvH clones occurred in recipient marrow, and some had their first appearance in ileum or blood.

Data came from immunoSEQ multiplex PCR; TCRdb stores just in-frame clones and leaves some out. The table shows about 59,000 clones, with 85% to 95% occurring only once. This receptor was taken from a human donor who was the organ donor for an intestinal transplant. The specimen was unstimulated CD4+ T cells sorted from spleen or lymph node cells, collected before transplant.

The CDR3 loop reads CASRPGGETQYF. CDR3 nucleotide sequence: TGTGCCAGCAGACCCGGGGGGGAGACCCAGTACTTC. The V call is TRBV7-2, the J call TRBJ2-5, with TRBD2 matching over 7 bases. V gave up 6 bases and J gave up 5 bases; unmatched junction bases: 3. The CDR3 totals 12 residues. In germline, CDR1 is SGHTA, CDR2 FQGNSA.